The 30 T cell receptor beta chains in this list originate from one sample, sequenced in a study of identical twins. TCRdb independently ran MiXCR on the 5' RACE reads; one entry per CDR3 protein. The table records about 240,000 distinct CDR3 sequences, more than 9.5% of them present only once. The same data also contributed to another study, on yellow fever vaccine responses in identical twins.

Sequences were obtained from memory (CD45RO+) T cells sorted from blood. These TCRs come from a woman aged 18 to 35 in good health.

The CDR3 DNA sequence: TGTGCCAGCAGCTTAGGGTTGAGGCAGTATTTT. Translation: CASSLGLRQYF. This sequence joins TRBV7-9 and TRBJ2-3; D is undetermined. Germline V CDR1 and CDR2: SEHNR, FQNEAQ (reference sequence). This CDR3 comprises 11 residues. Trimming left V 1 base short and J 11 bases short, with 7 bases between. The full variable domain, with the rest looked up from reference TRBV7-9 and TRBJ2-3, is DTGVSQNPRHKITKRGQNVTFRCDPISEHNRLYWYRQTLGQGPEFLTYFQNEAQLEKSRLLSDRFSAERPKGSFSTLEIQRTEQGDSAMYLCASSLGLRQYFGPGTRLTVL.

This clonotype was counted between two and nine times. This rearrangement joins TRBV4-2 to TRBJ2-2; tentatively, D is TRBD2 (6 bases). Germline V gene data show CDR1 as LGHNA and CDR2 as YNFKEQ. Trimming cost V 0 bases and J 5 bases, with 10 bases left between them. The CDR3 spans 15 residues. CDR3 region: CASSQDGGKTGELFF. DNA of the CDR3: TGTGCCAGCAGCCAAGACGGAGGGAAAACCGGGGAGCTGTTTTTT.

Here the CDR3 reads CSARDYGGSSDTQYF. The CDR3 nucleotides are TGCAGTGCTAGAGATTATGGCGGATCCTCAGATACGCAGTATTTT. This chain links TRBV20-1 with TRBJ2-3; no clear D gene. The CDR3 has 15 amino acids. The germline gives CDR1 DFQATT, CDR2 SNEGSKA (reference sequence). The V end lost 0 bases, the J end lost 4 bases, and 14 bases lay between the germline ends.

The chain joins TRBV28 to TRBJ2-4; the match to TRBD1 covers 8 bases. Losses at the gene ends were 4 bases for V and 1 base for J; bases not matched to a gene: 3. This CDR3 contains 15 residues. In germline, CDR1 is MDHEN, CDR2 SYDVKM. The CDR3 DNA is TGTGCCAGCAGTTCAACAGGGGGTGCCAAAAACATTCAGTACTTC. Amino acids: CASSSTGGAKNIQYF. Complete variable domain (other parts from reference TRBV28 and TRBJ2-4): DVKVTQSSRYLVKRTGEKVFLECVQDMDHENMFWYRQDPGLGLRLIYFSYDVKMKEKGDIPEGYSVSREKKERFSLILESASTNQTSMYLCASSSTGGAKNIQYFGAGTRLSVL.

The V and J genes are TRBV14 and TRBJ2-1; the match to TRBD2 covers 11 bases. This CDR3 has 16 residues. Losses at the gene ends were 1 base for V and 8 bases for J; bases not matched to a gene: 7. Germline V lookup: CDR1 SGHDN, CDR2 FVKESK. The CDR3 DNA sequence: TGTGCCAGCAGCCAAGGTAGCGGGAGGGCCAGGGATGAGCAGTTCTTC. This translates into CASSQGSGRARDEQFF.

A few counts support this clonotype. The chain carries TRBV6-2 or TRBV6-3 and TRBJ2-2; D is unclear. V was clipped by 2 bases and J by 4 bases, with 5 bases between them. CDR3 length: 13 amino acids. From germline, CDR1 is MNHEY and CDR2 SVGEGT. CDR3 residues: CASSYARTGELFF. In DNA, the CDR3 is TGTGCCAGCAGTTACGCCCGCACCGGGGAGCTGTTTTTT.

This clonotype appeared many times. The V and J genes are TRBV5-1 and TRBJ2-7; D possibly corresponds to TRBD1 (6 bases). From germline, CDR1 is SGHRS and CDR2 YFSETQ. The CDR3 has 17 residues. The V end lost 3 bases, the J end lost 2 bases, and 21 bases lay between the germline ends. The CDR3 protein is CASSSIPGTHAPYEQYF. The CDR3 bases are TGCGCCAGCAGCTCGATACCCGGGACACACGCACCCTACGAGCAGTACTTC.

The V and J genes are TRBV28 and TRBJ1-1; 11 positions agree with TRBD1. Germline loops: CDR1 MDHEN, CDR2 SYDVKM. The trim removed 8 bases at V and 5 bases at J, leaving 10 bases unmatched. The CDR3 has 15 residues. CDR3 amino acids: CASLRDRGSVTEAFF. The CDR3 DNA sequence: TGTGCCAGCCTCCGGGACAGGGGGTCGGTAACTGAAGCTTTCTTT.

By proportion, this clonotype is medium-sized. The chain uses TRBV7-9 and TRBJ1-1; D call uncertain. V lost 5 bases and J lost 1, with 2 bases in between. Germline values: CDR1 SEHNR, CDR2 FQNEAQ (reference sequence). The CDR3 has 11 amino acids. DNA of the CDR3: TGTGCCAGCAGCAGGAACACTGAAGCTTTCTTT. It is translated as CASSRNTEAFF.

This clonotype showed up many times. J is TRBJ2-3 and V is TRBV11-2; unclear D gene. Germline-derived CDR1 and CDR2 are SGHAT and FQNNGV. V was shortened by 1 base and J by 1 base, with 9 bases between the two germline ends. CDR3 length: 15 amino acids. The CDR3 loop reads CASSLGHAGTDTQYF. DNA for the CDR3: TGTGCCAGCAGCTTAGGCCACGCGGGCACAGATACGCAGTATTTT.

The DNA for the CDR3 is TGTGCCAGCAGAAATTCGTGGGAAGGAGAGACCCAGTACTTC. Its protein product is CASRNSWEGETQYF. The chain couples TRBV19 to TRBJ2-5; D gene unclear. V dropped 9 bases and J dropped 4 bases, with 18 bases sitting between them. CDR3 length: 14 amino acids. Germline V lookup: CDR1 LNHDA, CDR2 SQIVND (reference sequence).

The CDR3 DNA reads TGTGCCAGCAGTCCTGGGACTAGCGGGTCCCAGTACTTC. It is translated as CASSPGTSGSQYF. The chain has TRBV11-2 and TRBJ2-4; 12 bases fit TRBD2. CDR3 length equals 13 residues. The germline V gene encodes CDR1 SGHAT and CDR2 FQNNGV. V gave up 6 bases and J gave up 13 bases; unmatched junction bases: 7.

The V gene is TRBV4-1, the J gene TRBJ1-4; D might be TRBD1 (5 bases). The CDR3 has 14 amino acids. The V gene's germline CDR1 is MGHRA and CDR2 YSYEKL. V lost 4 bases and J 8 bases, leaving 14 bases between the germline ends. In DNA form, the CDR3 reads TGCGCCAGCAGCCCTCAGGGTCGAAGCGAAAAACTGTTTTTT. Amino acid sequence: CASSPQGRSEKLFF.

This clonotype was seen a handful of times. The V call is TRBV11-3, the J call TRBJ2-2; D unclear. The V and J ends lost 5 bases and 8 bases respectively, with 9 bases between them. The CDR3 totals 12 residues. From germline, CDR1 is SGHNT and CDR2 YENEEA. The CDR3 DNA is TGTGCCAGCAGCCCTGGTGCGGGGGAGCTGTTTTTT. This translates into CASSPGAGELFF.

This clonotype has at least ten counts. The chain links TRBV7-2 to TRBJ1-6; unclear D gene. V was cut by 6 bases and J by 0 bases, with 12 bases left in between. CDR1 and CDR2 (germline): SGHTA, FQGNSA. CDR3 length equals 16 residues. This CDR3 reads CASRLSLSSYNSPLHF. CDR3 nucleotides: TGTGCCAGCAGACTGTCTTTAAGCTCCTATAATTCACCCCTCCACTTT.

The gene calls are TRBV7-3 and TRBJ2-5; 7 nucleotides agree with TRBD2. The germline V gene encodes CDR1 SGHTA and CDR2 FQGTGA. This CDR3 contains 18 residues. After removal of 5 bases from V and 3 bases from J, the junction contained 18 bases not matched to a gene. Here the CDR3 reads CASSQRGSSGLSEETQYF. The CDR3 DNA reads as TGTGCCAGCAGCCAACGGGGGTCTAGCGGACTCTCGGAAGAGACCCAGTACTTC.

In this sample, this clonotype turned up a few times. V usage is TRBV28 and J usage is TRBJ2-7; D is perhaps TRBD1 or TRBD2 (5 bases each). V was pared by 2 bases and J by 7 bases, with 18 bases between. Germline values: CDR1 MDHEN, CDR2 SYDVKM. The CDR3 consists of 15 residues. The CDR3 DNA is TGTGCCAGCAGTTTACCGGGACCGCTCCAAAATGAGCAGTACTTC. It yields the protein CASSLPGPLQNEQYF. The whole variable domain, remainder taken from reference TRBV28 and TRBJ2-7, is DVKVTQSSRYLVKRTGEKVFLECVQDMDHENMFWYRQDPGLGLRLIYFSYDVKMKEKGDIPEGYSVSREKKERFSLILESASTNQTSMYLCASSLPGPLQNEQYFGPGTRLTVT.

This clonotype came up a few times. The chain is built from TRBV14 and TRBJ2-7; D unclear. In germline, CDR1 is SGHDN, CDR2 FVKESK. Deletions cut 4 bases from V and 6 bases from J, with 19 bases between. The CDR3 sequence is 15 residues long. The CDR3 region has the DNA TGTGCCAGCAGCCCCTCCCCCTTCAGGTCACGCGAGCAGTACTTC. Its translation: CASSPSPFRSREQYF.

This clonotype was seen a few times. The rearrangement joins TRBV7-3 to TRBJ2-2; 10 bases align to TRBD2. The CDR3 spans 15 residues. The germline CDR1 and CDR2 sequences are SGHTA and FQGTGA. After removal of 5 bases from V and 7 bases from J, the junction contained 7 bases not matched to a gene. The CDR3 reads CASSPGTSVGGELFF. The DNA for the CDR3 is TGTGCCAGCAGCCCGGGGACTAGCGTCGGCGGGGAGCTGTTTTTT.

The chain has TRBV9 and TRBJ1-5, with D possibly TRBD1 on 6 matching bases. V was clipped by 1 base and J by 0 bases, with 14 bases between them. The germline V gene has CDR1 SGDLS and CDR2 YYNGEE. CDR3 length equals 17 residues. The CDR3 DNA is TGTGCCAGCAGCGTACTCTTGGGACACGTTAGCAATCAGCCCCAGCATTTT. This sequence encodes CASSVLLGHVSNQPQHF. The variable domain in full, completed from reference TRBV9 and TRBJ1-5, reads DSGVTQTPKHLITATGQRVTLRCSPRSGDLSVYWYQQSLDQGLQFLIQYYNGEERAKGNILERFSAQQFPDLHSELNLSSLELGDSALYFCASSVLLGHVSNQPQHFGDGTRLSIL.

The chain has TRBV20-1 and TRBJ2-7; unclear D gene. V shed 6 bases and J shed 0 bases, with 9 bases lying between them. Germline assignment: CDR1 DFQATT and CDR2 SNEGSKA (reference sequence). The CDR3 contains 12 residues. CDR3 coding DNA: TGCAGTGCGATCGGTAGCTCCTACGAGCAGTACTTC. As protein: CSAIGSSYEQYF.

There are a few counts of this clonotype. The chain recombines TRBV28 with TRBJ2-2; D uncertain. Germline V gene lookup returns CDR1 MDHEN and CDR2 SYDVKM. V was cut by 3 bases and J by 6 bases, with 5 bases left in between. The CDR3 covers 12 residues. The CDR3 DNA follows: TGTGCCAGCAGTTTCCGGGCCGGGGAGCTGTTTTTT. Translation: CASSFRAGELFF. Full variable domain (outside the CDR3, taken from reference TRBV28 and TRBJ2-2): DVKVTQSSRYLVKRTGEKVFLECVQDMDHENMFWYRQDPGLGLRLIYFSYDVKMKEKGDIPEGYSVSREKKERFSLILESASTNQTSMYLCASSFRAGELFFGEGSRLTVL.

The CDR3 protein is CASSLRGWTSGDFHTDTQYF. The CDR3 bases are TGTGCCAGCAGTTTAAGGGGATGGACTAGCGGGGATTTTCACACAGATACGCAGTATTTT. V usage is TRBV27 and J usage is TRBJ2-3; 12 nucleotides align to TRBD2. The trim removed 2 bases at V and 2 bases at J, leaving 14 bases unmatched. Germline V lookup: CDR1 MNHEY, CDR2 SMNVEV (reference sequence). CDR3 size: 20 residues.

The chain joins TRBV24-1 to TRBJ2-4, with D perhaps being TRBD1 or TRBD2 (5 bases each). The CDR3 extends over 14 amino acids. Germline-derived CDR1 and CDR2 are KGHDR and SFDVKD. Between the trimmed V and J ends, which lost 5 bases and 6 bases, there was a span of 13 bases. CDR3 sequence: CATSAGTVGNIQYF. CDR3 DNA: TGTGCCACCAGTGCAGGGACGGTCGGAAACATTCAGTACTTC.

This rearrangement joins TRBV20-1 to TRBJ2-1; perhaps TRBD2 as D (6 bases). The CDR3 sequence is 15 residues long. Germline assignment: CDR1 DFQATT and CDR2 SNEGSKA (reference sequence). V was cut by 6 bases and J by 4 bases, with 19 bases left in between. The CDR3 region has the DNA TGCAGTGCCCCCTTAGTGGGAGGCCTGTACAATGAGCAGTTCTTC. Translated: CSAPLVGGLYNEQFF.

J is TRBJ2-2 and V is TRBV24-1, with D possibly matching TRBD1 (6 bases). Trimming pared 0 bases from V and 7 bases from J, leaving 14 bases between. The CDR3 length is 16 residues. Germline-derived CDR1 and CDR2 are KGHDR and SFDVKD. The CDR3: CATSDLGNRGHGELFF. The CDR3 DNA sequence: TGTGCCACCAGTGATTTGGGGAATCGGGGACACGGGGAGCTGTTTTTT.

A few counts support this clonotype. The rearrangement uses TRBV3-1 and TRBJ2-7; 8 bases match TRBD2. V gave up 2 bases and J gave up 13 bases; unmatched junction bases: 13. This CDR3 is built from 14 residues. The germline gives CDR1 LGHDT, CDR2 YNNKEL (reference sequence). The CDR3 bases are TGTGCCAGCAGCCAAAGCGCGGGGGGCACCATGCTATACTTC. It codes for CASSQSAGGTMLYF.

V and J are TRBV7-2 and TRBJ2-7; D may be TRBD2 (5 bases). From germline, CDR1 is SGHTA and CDR2 FQGNSA. This CDR3 is 15 amino acids long. The V and J ends lost 3 bases and 0 bases respectively, with 12 bases between them. CDR3 sequence: CASSFRSSSSYEQYF. The CDR3 DNA sequence: TGTGCCAGCAGCTTTCGGTCTAGCTCCTCCTACGAGCAGTACTTC.

The chain combines TRBV12-3 or TRBV12-4 with TRBJ2-1, with a weak D call TRBD1 (5 bases). The ends were cut back, 2 bases at V and 8 bases at J, with 22 bases in the middle. This CDR3 is built from 17 residues. For the CDR3, the DNA is TGTGCCAGCAGTTTATCCAGGGCATCAGGTGGCAGCGATGAGCAGTTCTTC. Amino acid sequence: CASSLSRASGGSDEQFF.

This clonotype was observed a handful of times. In DNA, the CDR3 is TGTGCCAGCAGACCGACAGGGAATAGCAATCAGCCCCAGCATTTT. As protein: CASRPTGNSNQPQHF. The genes are TRBV6-1 and TRBJ1-5; TRBD1 aligns across 7 bases. Trimming cost V 6 bases and J 0 bases; bases outside gene matches: 5. There are 15 residues in the CDR3. The germline V gene has CDR1 MNHNS and CDR2 SASEGT.